The 19 T cell receptor beta chains listed next were all sequenced from one sample in a study of blood T cells in healthy people across ages. A J-beta primer mix and a sample-barcoded 5' primer were used in a second PCR of roughly 7 to 12 cycles. One entry per CDR3 protein, called by TCRdb with MiXCR from the 5' RACE reads. The sample consists of hundreds of thousands of distinct CDR3 sequences, approximately 30% of them appearing once. Sample: blood. The receptors were sampled from a woman older than 75 in good health.

This clonotype showed up many times. V is TRBV7-9 and J is TRBJ2-7; 7 bases are a match to TRBD2. This CDR3 contains 18 residues. Germline CDR1 and CDR2: SEHNR and FQNEAQ (reference sequence). V shed 5 bases, J shed 2 bases, and the junction held 18 bases outside the gene matches. The CDR3 loop is CASSPLLTERGYPYEQYF. CDR3 nucleotide sequence: TGTGCCAGCAGCCCGTTATTGACGGAGCGGGGATATCCCTACGAGCAGTACTTC.

In this sample, this clonotype turned up a few times. This chain links TRBV29-1 with TRBJ1-5; tentatively, D is TRBD1 (6 bases). Looked up from germline, CDR1 is SQVTM and CDR2 is ANQGSEA. V was pared by 5 bases and J by 11 bases, with 16 bases between. This CDR3 comprises 12 residues. The CDR3: CSVLQGLEAQHF. As DNA, the CDR3 is TGCAGCGTTCTACAGGGACTGGAGGCCCAGCATTTT.

This clonotype was seen many times. This chain joins TRBV20-1 and TRBJ1-5; possible D gene TRBD1, 5 bases. This CDR3 has 15 residues. V was clipped by 0 bases and J by 0 bases, with 9 bases between them. Germline V gives CDR1 DFQATT, CDR2 SNEGSKA (reference sequence). This chain's CDR3 is CSAREQVISNQPQHF. CDR3 sequence (DNA): TGCAGTGCTAGAGAACAGGTGATTAGCAATCAGCCCCAGCATTTT.

This clonotype is a singleton in its sample. A read error may explain this, as a much larger clone is one base away. The chain is built from TRBV30 and TRBJ2-1; D remains ambiguous. V was pared by 0 bases and J by 8 bases, with 14 bases between. The CDR3 length is 14 residues. Germline lookup yields CDR1 GTSNPN and CDR2 SVGIG (reference sequence). Here the CDR3 reads CAWSVTWGWDEQFF. In DNA, the CDR3 is TGTGCCTGGAGTGTAACCTGGGGATGGGATGAGCAGTTCTTC.

The CDR3 region is CASSLTGGAFF. The CDR3 bases are TGTGCCAGCAGCCTGACAGGGGGAGCTTTCTTT. The chain has TRBV7-9 and TRBJ1-1, with 9 bases identical to TRBD1. Germline CDR1 reads SEHNR; CDR2 reads FQNEAQ (reference sequence). The trim removed 5 bases at V and 10 bases at J, leaving 2 bases unmatched. This CDR3 has 11 amino acids. Full variable domain (outside the CDR3, taken from reference TRBV7-9 and TRBJ1-1): DTGVSQNPRHKITKRGQNVTFRCDPISEHNRLYWYRQTLGQGPEFLTYFQNEAQLEKSRLLSDRFSAERPKGSFSTLEIQRTEQGDSAMYLCASSLTGGAFFGQGTRLTVV.

Ten or more counts support this clonotype. The chain joins TRBV20-1 to TRBJ2-5; 11 bases line up with TRBD2. This CDR3 comprises 16 residues. CDR1 and CDR2 from the germline V gene are DFQATT and SNEGSKA (reference sequence). Trimming cost V 2 bases and J 3 bases; bases outside gene matches: 8. The CDR3: CSARTRTLAGEETQYF. The CDR3 DNA sequence: TGCAGTGCTAGAACCCGAACACTAGCGGGGGAAGAGACCCAGTACTTC.

Comments on this clonotype: A much larger clonotype is one base distant, so this may be a read error. The rearrangement links TRBV10-3 to TRBJ1-5; possible D gene TRBD1, 6 bases. Germline CDR1 reads ENHRY; CDR2 reads SYGVKD. The CDR3 length is 15 residues. The CDR3 sequence: CAISEQLTGNRPQHF. CDR3 in DNA: TGTGCCATCAGTGAACAGTTGACAGGCAATCGGCCCCAGCATTTT.

This clonotype came up many times. The genes are TRBV6-1 and TRBJ2-7; tentatively, D is TRBD2 (7 bases). CDR3 length: 14 residues. V lost 2 bases and J 2 bases, leaving 10 bases between the germline ends. Germline CDR1 and CDR2: MNHNS and SASEGT. The CDR3 loop is CASSEWGGPYEQYF. CDR3 nucleotides: TGTGCCAGCAGTGAATGGGGGGGCCCCTACGAGCAGTACTTC.

With regard to this clonotype: A much larger clone sits a single nucleotide away, making a read error possible. This chain joins TRBV9 and TRBJ2-5, with a tentative D call TRBD1 (5 bases). The J call could be wrong; TRBJ2-7 is a better fit for the DNA end. This CDR3 region has 15 residues. Germline V gives CDR1 SGDLS, CDR2 YYNGEE. The CDR3 loop reads CASSAADNLPHEQYF. The CDR3 coding sequence is TGTGCCAGCAGCGCCGCGGACAATCTCCCCCACGAGCAGTACTTC.

This clonotype was observed a single time. This may stem from a read error, because a much larger clone lies one nucleotide away. The chain couples TRBV4-1 to TRBJ2-3; 12 bases map to TRBD2. Germline CDR1 and CDR2: MGHRA and YSYEKL. V lost 3 bases and J lost 3; bases outside the gene matches: 10. The CDR3 consists of 18 residues. In nucleotides, the CDR3 is TGCGCCAGCAGCCAGGATAAATCACTAGCGGGGGGAACAGATACGCAGTATTTT. It codes for CASSQDKSLAGGTDTQYF.

V is TRBV20-1 and J is TRBJ2-3, with D tentatively TRBD2 (6 bases). The CDR3 extends over 16 amino acids. The V end was cut by 5 bases, the J end by 1 base, with 19 bases between. Per the germline V gene, CDR1 is DFQATT and CDR2 is SNEGSKA (reference sequence). DNA of the CDR3: TGCAGTGCTCAAAGTTCGCGGACTACCGGCACAGATACGCAGTATTTT. The encoded protein is CSAQSSRTTGTDTQYF.

The CDR3 nucleotides are TGTGCCAGCAGTCCGGACATCCCGACCGCTGAGCAGTTCTTC. Amino acid sequence: CASSPDIPTAEQFF. The chain uses TRBV12-3 or TRBV12-4 and TRBJ2-1; D perhaps matches TRBD1 (5 bases). This CDR3 is built from 14 residues. The V gene lost 5 bases and the J gene lost 9 bases, with 17 bases spanning the gap.

The chain joins TRBV6-1 to TRBJ2-3; 9 bases map to TRBD1. CDR3 length: 13 residues. Germline CDR1 reads MNHNS; CDR2 reads SASEGT. J was trimmed by 5 bases and V by 6 bases; bases with no gene match: 3. The CDR3 region is CASRNRGQDTQYF. CDR3 sequence (DNA): TGTGCCAGCAGGAACAGGGGGCAAGATACGCAGTATTTT.

This clonotype came up many times. This chain joins TRBV2 and TRBJ2-3; 11 nucleotides match TRBD1. Germline CDR1 SNHLY, CDR2 FYNNEI. Losses at the gene ends were 8 bases for V and 5 bases for J; bases not matched to a gene: 9. The CDR3 contains 15 residues. This CDR3 is CASPRRDRGGDTQYF. The CDR3 bases are TGTGCCAGCCCCCGGCGGGACAGGGGGGGAGATACGCAGTATTTT. Using reference TRBV2 and TRBJ2-3 for the parts outside the CDR3, the full variable domain is EPEVTQTPSHQVTQMGQEVILRCVPISNHLYFYWYRQILGQKVEFLVSFYNNEISEKSEIFDDQFSVERPDGSNFTLKIRSTKLEDSAMYFCASPRRDRGGDTQYFGPGTRLTVL.

This clonotype occurred many times. The chain joins TRBV20-1 to TRBJ2-5; TRBD2 is a possible D gene (6 bases). V lost 2 bases to trimming and J lost 6 bases, with 19 bases between them. The V gene's germline CDR1 is DFQATT and CDR2 SNEGSKA (reference sequence). The CDR3 consists of 15 residues. DNA for the CDR3: TGCAGTGCTAGACGGACTACCCTGGGCTCAAAGACCCAGTACTTC. It is translated as CSARRTTLGSKTQYF.

The chain links TRBV5-4 to TRBJ2-2, with 9 bases matching TRBD2. This CDR3 is 16 amino acids long. Germline V gives CDR1 SGHNT, CDR2 YYREEE (reference sequence). V shed 0 bases, J shed 4 bases, and the junction held 4 bases outside the gene matches. The CDR3 DNA reads as TGTGCCAGCAGCTTGGGGCGGGGGGGCATCACCGGGGAGCTGTTTTTT. Translated: CASSLGRGGITGELFF. Complete variable domain (other parts from reference TRBV5-4 and TRBJ2-2): ETGVTQSPTHLIKTRGQQVTLRCSSQSGHNTVSWYQQALGQGPQFIFQYYREEENGRGNFPPRFSGLQFPNYSSELNVNALELDDSALYLCASSLGRGGITGELFFGEGSRLTVL.

In its sample, this clonotype was seen many times. The V and J genes are TRBV7-2 and TRBJ2-5; TRBD1 might be the D (6 bases). V lost 3 bases to trimming and J lost 2 bases, with 13 bases between them. The CDR3 is 15 residues long. CDR1 is SGHTA, CDR2 FQGNSA, per germline. This chain's CDR3 is CASSLQGGRQETQYF. CDR3 in DNA: TGTGCCAGCAGCTTGCAAGGGGGTCGGCAAGAGACCCAGTACTTC.

This clonotype has a handful of counts. The V call is TRBV25-1, the J call TRBJ1-3; 7 nucleotides align to TRBD1. The CDR3 loop spans 17 amino acids. CDR1 is MGHDK and CDR2 is SYGVNS in the germline V gene. V dropped 4 bases and J dropped 0; count of bases not matched to a gene: 9. CDR3 residues: CASSAVTGFNSGNTIYF. DNA of the CDR3: TGTGCCAGCAGTGCTGTGACAGGGTTCAACTCTGGAAACACCATATATTTT.

This clonotype has a single count. V usage is TRBV6-6 and J usage is TRBJ1-2, with 11 bases lining up with TRBD1. The CDR3 extends over 14 amino acids. The V and J ends lost 5 bases and 6 bases, in that order; junction bases with no gene match: 5. Germline values: CDR1 MNHNY, CDR2 SVGAGI (reference sequence). This chain's CDR3 is CASSGQGARNGYTF. The CDR3 DNA reads TGTGCCAGCAGTGGACAGGGGGCGCGTAATGGCTACACCTTC.